This is a list of T cell receptor beta chains from one sample in a study of shared clonotypes between healthy human individuals. Measured with immunoSEQ multiplex PCR; TCRdb has only the in-frame clones, and not every one. The sample holds 300,000 to 400,000 clones, around 74% seen once. The specimen was memory CD4+ T cells sorted from blood. Source of these receptors: a man between 25 and 39 years old in good health. The CDR3 runs from the conserved cysteine through the conserved F or W. The D gene is left open where the match is weak. Clone size appears in some rows only: once, few, many, or a class for an expanded clone.

clone size	D gene	V gene	J gene	CDR3 DNA	CDR3 protein
-	TRBD2	TRBV29-1	TRBJ2-7	TGCAGCGTTGAGGGCTCCCGGGAGGGGCGGGAGCAGTACTTC	CSVEGSREGREQYF
-	TRBD2	TRBV14	TRBJ2-5	TGTGCCAGCAGCTATGGGGCGGGAGGCCTAGAGACCCAGTACTTC	CASSYGAGGLETQYF
-	-	TRBV5-4	TRBJ1-2	TGTGCCAGCAGTCCTTCGCGGGAGTCCTATGGCTACACCTTC	CASSPSRESYGYTF
-	-	TRBV5-4	TRBJ2-7	TGTGCCAGCAGCTCCCGACAGGCCTACGAGCAGTACTTC	CASSSRQAYEQYF
-	TRBD1	TRBV27	TRBJ1-5	TGTGCCAGCAGTCCTGGGACAGGAACATATCAGCCCCAGCATTTT	CASSPGTGTYQPQHF
-	-	TRBV19	TRBJ1-5	TGTGCCAGTAGTATGTCGCTGGGGGGCAATCAGCCCCAGCATTTT	CASSMSLGGNQPQHF
once	TRBD1	TRBV28	TRBJ2-5	TGTGCCAGCAGTTATGGGGGACAGCCTAAAGAGACCCAGTACTTC	CASSYGGQPKETQYF
-	-	TRBV7-2	TRBJ2-3	TGTGCCAGCAGTTTAGGGGCCCCCAGCACAGATACGCAGTATTTT	CASSLGAPSTDTQYF
-	-	TRBV19	TRBJ1-3	TGTGCCAGTAGTAGACAGAGCTCTGGAAACACCATATATTTT	CASSRQSSGNTIYF
-	TRBD1	TRBV2	TRBJ1-4	TGTGCCAGCAGAAAGATACCGGGACAGGGTGGAAGCGCGAATGAAAAACTGTTTTTT	CASRKIPGQGGSANEKLFF
once	-	TRBV10-3	TRBJ2-3	TGTGCCATCGGAGTCGGACAGGAGGGGCGTCGAGATACGCAGTATTTT	CAIGVGQEGRRDTQYF
-	TRBD1	TRBV9	TRBJ1-2	TGTGCCAGCAGCGACCGGACAGGGTATGGCTACACCTTC	CASSDRTGYGYTF
-	-	TRBV28	TRBJ1-2	TGTGCCAGCAGTCTGGGGGGGGCAGGGAGAACTGGCTACACCTTC	CASSLGGAGRTGYTF
-	-	TRBV19	TRBJ2-1	TGTGCCAGTAGTATCGACGGTATCGGGCGCAATGAGCAGTTCTTC	CASSIDGIGRNEQFF
-	-	TRBV9	TRBJ2-4	TGTGCCAGCAGCGTAGATTTAACTACCGGAAACATTCAGTACTTC	CASSVDLTTGNIQYF
-	-	TRBV5-6	TRBJ2-3	TGTGCCAGCAGCTTGCGACAAACCACCCTTGGGGCAGATACGCAGTATTTT	CASSLRQTTLGADTQYF
once	TRBD1	TRBV18	TRBJ2-5	TGTGCCAGCTCCCTGAATACCGGGACAGGGGGCGGAGAGACCCAGTACTTC	CASSLNTGTGGGETQYF
-	-	TRBV10-3	TRBJ2-7	TGTGCCATCAGTGAGGGCGGGACAGAGGGATACGAGCAGTACTTC	CAISEGGTEGYEQYF
once	TRBD1	TRBV10-1	TRBJ1-1	TGCGCCAGCAGTAACGCCCTTTTCCCGGGACAGGGAACGAACACTGAAGCTTTCTTT	CASSNALFPGQGTNTEAFF
-	TRBD1	TRBV30	TRBJ1-5	TGTGCCTGGAGTGTACGGACAGGAGTGGAGCCCCAGCATTTT	CAWSVRTGVEPQHF
-	TRBD1	TRBV9	TRBJ2-3	TGTGCCAGCAGCCTTTCCCCGGGACAGGGGAGTGGCGTCACAGATACGCAGTATTTT	CASSLSPGQGSGVTDTQYF
-	-	TRBV7-2	TRBJ2-1	TGTGCCAGCAGCGCCGATTCGGGCGCCTACAATGAGCAGTTCTTC	CASSADSGAYNEQFF
-	TRBD2	TRBV7-6	TRBJ2-5	TGTGCCAGCAGGACTAGCGGGAGATCAGAGACCCAGTACTTC	CASRTSGRSETQYF
-	-	TRBV2	TRBJ1-5	TGTGCCAGCAGGGGGGGGAGCCCCAATCAATCGCCCCAGCATTTT	CASRGGSPNQSPQHF
-	TRBD2	TRBV28	TRBJ2-5	TGTGCCAGCAGTTCCCCCGCTAGCGGGAGGACGTTCGAAGAGACCCAGTACTTC	CASSSPASGRTFEETQYF
-	-	TRBV18	TRBJ2-2	TGTGCCAGCTCACCACCGGGCACAGGGAACAACGGGGAGCTGTTTTTT	CASSPPGTGNNGELFF
-	TRBD1	TRBV18	TRBJ2-7	TGTGCCAGCTCACCCGAGGACAGGGGACGGGAGCAGTACTTC	CASSPEDRGREQYF
once	-	TRBV6-4	TRBJ2-1	TGTGCCAGCAGTGACGGCTCCTACAATGAGCAGTTCTTC	CASSDGSYNEQFF
-	TRBD2	TRBV5-6	TRBJ2-1	TGTGCCAGCAGCCCTAGCGGGAGAGGGAATGAGCAGTTCTTC	CASSPSGRGNEQFF
-	TRBD2	TRBV5-1	TRBJ2-3	TGCGCCAGCAGCTTGGTCGGGATGGGAGGGCACGTCACAGATACGCAGTATTTT	CASSLVGMGGHVTDTQYF
few	-	TRBV29-1	TRBJ1-2	TGCAGCGCCAACTTAGGGGACTATGGCTACACCTTC	CSANLGDYGYTF
few	-	TRBV18	TRBJ2-3	TGTGCCAGCTCACCATACCAGCCTCCTTTCCCCTTCCTTGGCACAGATACGCAGTATTTT	CASSPYQPPFPFLGTDTQYF
-	TRBD2	TRBV7-2	TRBJ2-7	TGTGCCAGCAGCTTGGGACTAGCGGGGTACTACGAGCAGTACTTC	CASSLGLAGYYEQYF
once	TRBD2	TRBV19	TRBJ2-2	TGTGCCAGCGCTCGGAAACCACCGGGACTAGCGGGAGCCTTCGGGGAGCTGTTTTTT	CASARKPPGLAGAFGELFF
-	-	TRBV21-1	TRBJ1-5	TGTGCCAGCAGCCGGGAGAATACCAACTATAGCAATCAGCCCCAGCATTTT	CASSRENTNYSNQPQHF
few	-	TRBV7-9	TRBJ1-1	TGTGCCAGCAGCTTAACAGGTGATACTGAAGCTTTCTTT	CASSLTGDTEAFF
-	TRBD1	TRBV27	TRBJ2-3	TGTGCCAGCAGCCGCCCCTGGACAGGCAGGGGCACAGATACGCAGTATTTT	CASSRPWTGRGTDTQYF
-	TRBD2	TRBV4-3	TRBJ2-1	TGCGCCAGACGAGAGCGGGAACACAATGAGCAGTTCTTC	CARREREHNEQFF
-	-	TRBV6-5	TRBJ2-3	TGTGCCAGCAGTGACCGGTCGGGGCCAGATACGCAGTATTTT	CASSDRSGPDTQYF
-	-	TRBV2	TRBJ1-1	TGTGCCAGCAGCGCAGTGAGGAACACTGAAGCTTTCTTT	CASSAVRNTEAFF
-	TRBD1	TRBV10-3	TRBJ1-2	TGTGCCATCAGTGAGTCGCGGACAGGGGAGAACTATGGCTACACCTTC	CAISESRTGENYGYTF
-	-	TRBV2	TRBJ2-1	TGTGCCAGCAGTGAAGGGGTTGAGCAGTTCTTC	CASSEGVEQFF
few	TRBD2	TRBV18	TRBJ2-1	TGTGCCAGCTCACGAGCGGGATGGCGGGAATCCTACAATGAGCAGTTCTTC	CASSRAGWRESYNEQFF
once	TRBD2	TRBV5-6	TRBJ2-5	TGTGCCAGCAGCTTCCTCGGGACTAGCGGGAGTGAGACCCAGTACTTC	CASSFLGTSGSETQYF
once	TRBD1	TRBV7-2	TRBJ1-1	TGTGCCAGCAGCTCAAGGACAGGGTTGAACACTGAAGCTTTCTTT	CASSSRTGLNTEAFF
-	-	TRBV10-3	TRBJ2-2	TGTGCCATCAGTCCCGGTGGCGGGCACACCGGGGAGCTGTTTTTT	CAISPGGGHTGELFF
-	-	TRBV5-1	TRBJ2-3	TGCGCCAGCGCCTCGGGTCGGGCCAACACAGATACGCAGTATTTT	CASASGRANTDTQYF
-	-	TRBV28	TRBJ2-7	TGTGCCAGCACCCTCACCAGGTGGGGTCGGCAGTACTTC	CASTLTRWGRQYF
-	TRBD2	TRBV10-3	TRBJ2-1	TGTGCCATCAGTGGCGGGGGGACTCCTTCCTACAATGAGCAGTTCTTC	CAISGGGTPSYNEQFF
-	-	TRBV7-2	TRBJ1-5	TGTGCCAGCAGCGAGACTCACGGTAGCAATCAGCCCCAGCATTTT	CASSETHGSNQPQHF
few	-	TRBV29-1	TRBJ1-4	TGCAGCGTTTTAACAGATAATGAAAAACTGTTTTTT	CSVLTDNEKLFF
-	-	TRBV5-5	TRBJ2-7	TGTGCCAGCAGCAAATCGGACAGTCCTTACTACGAGCAGTACTTC	CASSKSDSPYYEQYF
-	-	TRBV15	TRBJ2-7	TGTGCCACCAGCAGAGAGAACAGGGTTGGTTCCTACGAGCAGTACTTC	CATSRENRVGSYEQYF
-	TRBD2	TRBV5-1	TRBJ2-1	TGCGCCAGCAGCGAGACGGGACTAGCGGGAGATAGTCAGCAGTTCTTC	CASSETGLAGDSQQFF